The 10 T cell receptor beta chains below come from one sample, sequenced in a study of blood T cell repertoires in COVID-19. The repertoire was sequenced with immunoSEQ multiplex PCR; TCRdb's copy has only in-frame clones and lacks some. The repertoire has 150,000 to 200,000 clones, roughly 80% of them found once; the top ten carry roughly 5%. Specimen: peripheral blood. These receptors were collected from a woman aged 25 to 45 with acute or convalescent COVID-19.

V gene TRBV19 combines with J gene TRBJ2-2; TRBD2 is a possible D gene (5 bases). CDR3 length: 15 amino acids. V lost 6 bases to trimming and J lost 4 bases, with 15 bases between them. Germline CDR1 LNHDA, CDR2 SQIVND (reference sequence). The CDR3, as DNA: TGTGCCAGTAGCCGACTCGGGCGGGCCACCGGGGAGCTGTTTTTT. Translating gives CASSRLGRATGELFF.

This clone was detected only once. This sequence joins TRBV4-2 and TRBJ2-3; perhaps TRBD2 as D (6 bases). Trimming removed 0 bases from V and 10 bases from J, with 11 bases in between. The CDR3 totals 13 residues. Germline-derived CDR1 and CDR2 are LGHNA and YNFKEQ. The CDR3 nucleotides are TGTGCCAGCAGCCAAGAGGAGCCGGGGGCGCAGTATTTT. This encodes CASSQEEPGAQYF.

This clone appeared a few times. This rearrangement joins TRBV4-3 to TRBJ1-4; D is unclear. CDR1 and CDR2 (germline): LGHNA, YSLEER. This CDR3 has 14 residues. The V end was cut by 4 bases, the J end by 3 bases, with 9 bases between. CDR3 region: CASSPRQANEKLFF. The CDR3 region has the DNA TGCGCCAGCAGCCCGCGTCAGGCTAATGAAAAACTGTTTTTT.

This clone was detected only a few times. The chain joins TRBV30 to TRBJ2-7; D not certain. Between the trimmed V and J ends, which lost 0 bases and 5 bases, there was a span of 11 bases. Germline lookup yields CDR1 GTSNPN and CDR2 SVGIG (reference sequence). The CDR3 is 13 amino acids. The CDR3 sequence: CAWSVRSSNEQYF. The DNA for the CDR3 is TGTGCCTGGAGTGTACGTAGCTCGAACGAGCAGTACTTC.

This chain links TRBV11-3 with TRBJ2-1; 9 bases match TRBD1. This CDR3 is built from 15 residues. CDR1 is SGHNT, CDR2 YENEEA, per germline. The junction had 6 bases not matched to a gene; V was cut back by 3 bases and J by 6 bases. The CDR3 bases are TGTGCCAGCAGCTTCGGACAGGGGTGGGGCAATGAGCAGTTCTTC. Its protein is CASSFGQGWGNEQFF.

The chain has TRBV27 and TRBJ1-1, with D possibly being TRBD1 (6 bases). CDR3 length: 15 amino acids. V gave up 2 bases and J gave up 5 bases, with 15 bases separating them. The germline CDR1 and CDR2 sequences are MNHEY and SMNVEV (reference sequence). In DNA, the CDR3 is TGTGCCAGCAGTTTAGAGGGGGGGCGCGGGACTGAAGCTTTCTTT. Amino acid sequence: CASSLEGGRGTEAFF.

The rearrangement uses TRBV5-1 and TRBJ1-4, with D possibly TRBD1 on 5 matching bases. The CDR3 contains 16 residues. Germline-derived CDR1 and CDR2 are SGHRS and YFSETQ. V gave up 1 base and J gave up 1 base, with 11 bases separating them. The CDR3 loop is CASSLTGRGTNEKLFF. In DNA form, the CDR3 reads TGCGCCAGCAGCTTGACAGGTAGAGGAACTAATGAAAAACTGTTTTTT.

The chain recombines TRBV3-1 (or the pseudogene TRBV3-2) with TRBJ2-1; 10 bases are a match to TRBD1. Germline CDR1 is LGHDT and CDR2 is YNNKEL (reference sequence). This CDR3 region has 15 residues. Trimming cost V 2 bases and J 5 bases; bases outside gene matches: 3. This CDR3 is CASSQRTGGNNEQFF. CDR3 nucleotides: TGTGCCAGCAGCCAAAGGACAGGGGGGAACAATGAGCAGTTCTTC.

The gene calls are TRBV13 and TRBJ1-1, with D hard to call. CDR3 length equals 13 residues. Germline V gene data show CDR1 as PRHDT and CDR2 as FYEKMQ (reference sequence). V lost 2 bases and J 2 bases, leaving 6 bases between the germline ends. CDR3: CASSLYSNTEAFF. The CDR3 DNA reads TGTGCCAGCAGCTTATACAGCAACACTGAAGCTTTCTTT.

The genes are TRBV7-8 and TRBJ2-7; 9 positions agree with TRBD1. The CDR3 length is 14 residues. The germline CDR1 and CDR2 sequences are SGHVS and FQNEAQ. V lost 2 bases, J lost 5 bases, and 4 bases stayed unmatched. This CDR3 reads CASSLRGQGDEQYF. CDR3 in DNA: TGTGCCAGCAGCTTACGGGGACAGGGAGACGAGCAGTACTTC.